The rows below give T cell receptor beta chains drawn from one sample of a study of T cells in Graves' hyperthyroidism and ophthalmopathy. TCRdb passed the multiplex PCR reads through MiXCR, listing each CDR3 protein once. The data contain under 650,000 distinct CDR3 sequences, under 20% of them seen just once; the ten biggest clones take up 3.8%. Material: blood. The receptors originated from a woman aged 25 to 39 with Graves' hyperthyroidism. CDR3s include the opening cysteine and the closing phenylalanine or tryptophan. Each record gives: J gene, V gene, clone size, D gene, CDR3 protein, CDR3 DNA. The D gene is left open where the match is weak. Clone size is stated in some rows and not others, as once, few, many or a class when expanded.

>TRBJ2-7|TRBV30|many|-
CAWNGLSYEQYF
TGTGCCTGGAATGGGCTGAGTTACGAGCAGTACTTC
>TRBJ2-3|TRBV24-1|many|-
CATSDPARGSPATQYF
TGTGCCACCAGTGACCCTGCACGGGGTTCACCGGCTACGCAGTATTTT
>TRBJ1-4|TRBV7-2|-|-
CASSPAGNEKLFF
TGTGCCAGCAGCCCCGCAGGAAATGAAAAACTGTTTTTT
>TRBJ1-5|TRBV2|many|TRBD1
CASSQGTGDQPQHF
TGTGCCAGCAGTCAGGGGACAGGGGATCAGCCCCAGCATTTT
>TRBJ2-1|TRBV7-7|-|-
CASSPVGVNSYNEQFF
TGTGCTAGCAGCCCCGTTGGGGTAAACTCCTACAATGAGCAGTTCTTC
>TRBJ2-7|TRBV6-6|few|-
CASSYTHAYEQYF
TGTGCCAGCAGTTACACGCACGCCTACGAGCAGTACTTC
>TRBJ2-1|TRBV20-1|many|-
CSASTRDLTFNEQFF
TGCAGTGCCTCTACCCGGGACTTAACCTTCAATGAGCAGTTCTTC
>TRBJ2-1|TRBV9|-|-
CASSAGLEQFF
TGTGCCAGCAGTGCCGGCTTAGAGCAGTTCTTC
>TRBJ2-7|TRBV28|many|TRBD1
CASSLSPIYGRTGRNYEQYF
TGTGCCAGCAGTTTATCCCCGATCTATGGTAGGACAGGGAGAAACTACGAGCAGTACTTC
>TRBJ1-4|TRBV3-1|few|TRBD1
CASSLTGNNEKLFF
TGTGCCAGCAGCTTGACAGGGAATAATGAAAAACTGTTTTTT
>TRBJ2-3|TRBV10-3|few|TRBD1
CATTLGGADTQYF
TGTGCCACCACCTTAGGGGGCGCAGATACGCAGTATTTT
>TRBJ2-1|TRBV5-5|-|TRBD2
CASLGTSGTENEQFF
TGTGCCAGCCTCGGGACTAGCGGGACGGAAAATGAGCAGTTCTTC
>TRBJ1-1|TRBV7-8|-|TRBD1
CASSLEGQVLGAFF
TGTGCCAGCAGCTTAGAGGGACAGGTCCTAGGGGCTTTCTTT
>TRBJ2-7|TRBV7-9|-|-
CASSLGLKGEQYF
TGTGCCAGCAGCTTAGGGCTCAAAGGCGAGCAGTACTTC
>TRBJ1-1|TRBV4-3|few|-
CASSQDWGLTEAFF
TGCGCCAGCAGCCAAGATTGGGGGCTCACTGAAGCTTTCTTT
>TRBJ2-1|TRBV28|many|-
CASRGSPYNEQFF
TGTGCCAGCAGGGGGAGCCCGTACAATGAGCAGTTCTTC
>TRBJ2-7|TRBV6-2/TRBV6-3|-|-
CASSRTGFGEQYF
TGTGCCAGCAGTCGAACAGGGTTCGGCGAGCAGTACTTC
>TRBJ2-3|TRBV7-3|few|-
CACSLTGTWGGDTQYF
TGTGCCTGCAGCTTAACGGGGACCTGGGGTGGAGATACGCAGTATTTT
>TRBJ2-3|TRBV2|many|TRBD2
CASRTGLADITDTQYF
TGTGCCAGCAGAACGGGACTAGCGGATATCACAGATACGCAGTATTTT
>TRBJ2-5|TRBV6-1|-|-
CASSEVKRVGRETQYF
TGTGCCAGCAGTGAAGTGAAAAGGGTAGGGCGAGAGACCCAGTACTTC
>TRBJ2-7|TRBV6-1|many|TRBD1
CASVGQGAYEQYF
TGTGCCAGCGTTGGACAGGGGGCGTACGAGCAGTACTTC
>TRBJ1-3|TRBV6-1|-|-
CASSRGVPSGNTIYF
TGTGCCAGCAGTAGAGGGGTACCCTCTGGAAACACCATATATTTT
>TRBJ1-5|TRBV4-1|few|-
CASSQDPGQPQHF
TGCGCCAGCAGCCAAGATCCCGGTCAGCCCCAGCATTTT
>TRBJ1-4|TRBV12-3/TRBV12-4|many|TRBD1
CASSLGRQGVSNEKLFF
TGTGCCAGCAGTTTAGGCCGACAGGGCGTCTCTAATGAAAAACTGTTTTTT
>TRBJ2-7|TRBV7-6|-|-
CASSLARGDEQYF
TGTGCCAGCAGCTTAGCTAGGGGGGACGAGCAGTACTTC
>TRBJ2-7|TRBV7-8|many|-
CASTPAQGKDEQYF
TGTGCCAGCACCCCCGCGCAGGGAAAGGACGAGCAGTACTTC
>TRBJ2-5|TRBV30|-|-
CAWSTGLRETQYF
TGTGCCTGGTCAACGGGGTTGAGAGAGACCCAGTACTTC
>TRBJ2-7|TRBV2|many|-
CASSESDIRVSYEQYF
TGTGCCAGCAGTGAAAGCGATATCAGGGTCTCCTACGAGCAGTACTTC
>TRBJ2-7|TRBV2|many|TRBD2
CASRPGLAGSYEQYF
TGTGCCAGCAGACCCGGACTAGCGGGCTCCTACGAGCAGTACTTC
>TRBJ2-7|TRBV30|few|-
CAWNAGQGGSEQYF
TGTGCCTGGAATGCCGGCCAGGGAGGTTCCGAGCAGTACTTC
>TRBJ2-7|TRBV29-1|-|-
CSVSDQEQYF
TGCAGCGTTTCAGACCAGGAGCAGTACTTC
>TRBJ2-7|TRBV18|few|-
CASSPPRQGSPYEQYF
TGTGCCAGCTCACCACCGAGGCAGGGGAGCCCCTACGAGCAGTACTTC
>TRBJ1-2|TRBV27|many|TRBD1
CASSLSRTGGGYGYTF
TGTGCCAGCAGTTTATCACGAACAGGGGGCGGCTATGGCTACACCTTC
>TRBJ2-7|TRBV6-2/TRBV6-3|-|TRBD1
CASSNRGSVQYF
TGTGCCAGCAGTAACAGGGGGAGCGTGCAGTACTTC
>TRBJ2-7|TRBV11-2|-|TRBD2
CASSPRLAGNEQYF
TGTGCCAGCTCACCACGACTAGCGGGCAATGAGCAGTACTTC
>TRBJ1-1|TRBV5-5|few|-
CASSLNDGRTEAFF
TGTGCCAGCAGCTTGAATGATGGGAGGACTGAAGCTTTCTTT
>TRBJ2-7|TRBV11-2|many|TRBD2
CASSLADPLAGVRYEQYF
TGTGCCAGCAGCTTAGCAGACCCCCTAGCGGGAGTAAGATACGAGCAGTACTTC
>TRBJ2-7|TRBV4-3|-|TRBD1
CASSQDGTDYEQYF
TGCGCCAGCAGCCAAGACGGGACAGACTACGAGCAGTACTTC
>TRBJ2-7|TRBV10-2|-|TRBD2
CASRVAGLGHEQYF
TGCGCCAGCAGGGTAGCGGGGTTAGGGCACGAGCAGTACTTC
>TRBJ1-2|TRBV20-1|-|-
CSAPEGGKASGGYTF
TGCAGTGCCCCTGAGGGGGGGAAGGCGTCGGGAGGCTACACCTTC
>TRBJ2-7|TRBV9|-|-
CASSPNGAIYEQYF
TGTGCCAGCAGCCCGAATGGGGCGATCTACGAGCAGTACTTC
>TRBJ2-7|TRBV2|many|-
CASSGVGQYEQYF
TGTGCCAGCAGTGGCGTCGGCCAATACGAGCAGTACTTC
>TRBJ2-7|TRBV28|many|TRBD2
CASNGEGPYEQYF
TGTGCCAGCAACGGGGAGGGTCCCTACGAGCAGTACTTC
>TRBJ2-7|TRBV6-5|many|-
CASSYGRLGYEQYF
TGTGCCAGCAGTTACGGTCGCCTAGGCTACGAGCAGTACTTC
>TRBJ2-7|TRBV5-1|many|-
CASSLEGTTSYEQYF
TGCGCCAGCAGCTTGGAAGGGACCACCTCCTACGAGCAGTACTTC
>TRBJ1-3|TRBV30|many|-
CAWSGGYGWNTIYF
TGTGCCTGGAGTGGCGGTTATGGATGGAACACCATATATTTT
>TRBJ1-5|TRBV28|many|-
CASSLVGEVQPQHF
TGTGCCAGCAGTTTAGTAGGGGAGGTTCAGCCCCAGCATTTT
>TRBJ1-1|TRBV13|few|-
CASQGGGNTEAFF
TGTGCCAGCCAGGGAGGGGGGAACACTGAAGCTTTCTTT
>TRBJ2-3|TRBV13|-|TRBD2
CASSLGEREITDTQYF
TGTGCCAGCAGCCTGGGAGAGCGGGAGATCACAGATACGCAGTATTTT
>TRBJ2-3|TRBV11-1|many|-
CASTPTRVLLDTQYF
TGTGCCAGCACCCCAACTCGGGTACTGCTCGATACGCAGTATTTT
>TRBJ2-5|TRBV7-2|many|TRBD1
CASRNQGASETQYF
TGTGCCAGCAGGAACCAGGGGGCGTCGGAGACCCAGTACTTC
>TRBJ2-7|TRBV9|few|TRBD2
CASSVQAGVSYEQYF
TGTGCCAGCAGCGTCCAAGCGGGAGTCAGCTACGAGCAGTACTTC
>TRBJ2-7|TRBV30|many|TRBD2
CAWTLPSGDEQYF
TGTGCCTGGACCTTACCCAGCGGGGACGAGCAGTACTTC
>TRBJ2-4|TRBV12-5|many|-
CASGFHIRDSKNIQYF
TGTGCTAGTGGTTTCCACATCCGGGACTCCAAAAACATTCAGTACTTC
>TRBJ1-5|TRBV20-1|few|-
CSARDNPGYSNQPQHF
TGCAGTGCTAGAGATAACCCGGGGTATAGCAATCAGCCCCAGCATTTT